This T cell receptor beta chain emerged from a study of T cell responses to AZD1222 COVID-19 vaccine. Study summary: Researchers grouped second doses given at about 4 or about 12 weeks into one pool.

The germline gives CDR1 SGHDN, CDR2 FVKESK. The CDR3 is 17 amino acids. Trimming cost V 0 bases and J 4 bases, with 15 bases left between them. In regard to this clone: Its specificity is not known.

Study conclusions and caveats: Females outnumbered males among donors, who were mostly white British; clonal diversity was possibly underestimated. Spike-specific TCR breadth and depth both grew after two AZD1222 doses.

Only in-frame clones appear in the TCRdb table, and some are missing; sequencing was by immunoSEQ multiplex PCR. The repertoire holds 84,000 or so clones, with approximately 89% as singletons. This sequence originates from an adult in good health. This chain joins TRBV14 and TRBJ2-2; the D is unclear. This specimen was peripheral blood, taken on day 0 of AZD1222 vaccination. This CDR3 reads CASSQDAQLRGTGELFF. The DNA for the CDR3 is TGTGCCAGCAGCCAAGATGCCCAGCTGCGTGGCACCGGGGAGCTGTTTTTT.